Listed below are T cell receptor beta chains from one sample, sequenced in a study of T-cell memory formation after mild COVID-19. TCRdb reanalysed the 5' RACE reads using MiXCR and keeps one entry per CDR3 protein. The sample records some 69,000 distinct CDR3 sequences, roughly 17% being singletons. Material for sequencing was PBMCs or a T cell subset sorted from them (not recorded which). The source is an adult woman who had mild COVID-19 (a few samples of this study predate the infection). Cell type and time point are not known. Each CDR3 is given with its conserved first and last residue. A D gene is named only where the DNA matches it firmly. Rows may omit the clone size; those that give it use once, few, many or a size class.

v_call	j_call	clone_size	d_call	cdr3_nt	cdr3_aa
TRBV7-9	TRBJ1-5	few	NA	TGTGCCAGCAGCTTACAGCCAGGACAGCCCCAGCATTTT	CASSLQPGQPQHF
TRBV7-6	TRBJ2-2	few	NA	TGTGCCAGCAGCTTAGTAGGGATTTTGGATACCGGGGAGCTGTTTTTT	CASSLVGILDTGELFF
TRBV6-1	TRBJ2-7	few	TRBD1	TGTGCCAGCAGTGAGCCAGGGGGCTACGAGCAGTACTTC	CASSEPGGYEQYF
TRBV10-3	TRBJ2-1	NA	TRBD2	TGTGCCATCAGTGATATCGGGAGGTTGTTGAATGAGCAGTTCTTC	CAISDIGRLLNEQFF
TRBV13	TRBJ2-2	few	TRBD2	TGTGCCAGCAGCTTGGAAGGGACTAGCGGGAACACCGGGGAGCTGTTTTTT	CASSLEGTSGNTGELFF
TRBV7-6	TRBJ2-2	few	TRBD1	TGTGCCAGCGCTGATCCCGGGACAGGGGTAACCGGGGAGCTGTTTTTT	CASADPGTGVTGELFF
TRBV5-1	TRBJ1-2	few	NA	TGCGCCAGCAGCCCGGAATGGACAGATCTCTATGGCTACACCTTC	CASSPEWTDLYGYTF
TRBV12-3/TRBV12-4	TRBJ2-1	NA	TRBD1	TGTGCCAGCAGCTGGACAGGGGGCTTAGATGAGCAGTTCTTC	CASSWTGGLDEQFF
TRBV12-3/TRBV12-4	TRBJ2-1	NA	NA	TGTGCCAGCAGCCCGGCTGGGGACAATGAGCAGTTCTTC	CASSPAGDNEQFF
TRBV20-1	TRBJ2-5	few	NA	TGCAGTGCTAGCCTTGACTACCGGGAGACCCAGTACTTC	CSASLDYRETQYF
TRBV7-9	TRBJ1-4	NA	TRBD1	TGTGCCAGCAGCTTGGGGACAGGGACTGAAAAACTGTTTTTT	CASSLGTGTEKLFF
TRBV4-1	TRBJ2-3	few	NA	TGCGCCAGCAGCCCCGACAGGGGAGGGTCAGATACGCAGTATTTT	CASSPDRGGSDTQYF
TRBV27	TRBJ2-6	NA	NA	TGTGCCAGCACCCCCGATCCCCGCTCTGGGGCCAACGTCCTGACTTTC	CASTPDPRSGANVLTF
TRBV11-3	TRBJ2-7	NA	TRBD1	TGTGCCAGCAGATGGACAGGGGGCTACGAGCAGTACTTC	CASRWTGGYEQYF
TRBV7-6	TRBJ2-3	NA	NA	TGTGCCAGCAGCTTAAACGGCGGGACAGATACGCAGTATTTT	CASSLNGGTDTQYF
TRBV7-9	TRBJ1-1	NA	TRBD1	TGTGCCAGCAGTATAAACAGGGGCACTGAAGCTTTCTTT	CASSINRGTEAFF
TRBV7-8	TRBJ2-1	few	NA	TGTGCCAGCAGCTTATCCCTCCATGAGCAGTTCTTC	CASSLSLHEQFF
TRBV29-1	TRBJ1-1	few	NA	TGCAGCGTTGAGGGCCAGGAGGACACTGAAGCTTTCTTT	CSVEGQEDTEAFF
TRBV12-3/TRBV12-4	TRBJ2-7	NA	NA	TGTGCCAGCAGTCCCGGGACACTAGGCTACGAGCAGTACTTC	CASSPGTLGYEQYF
TRBV5-1	TRBJ2-3	NA	NA	TGCGCCAGCAGCTTTCATCCCGCCACAGATACGCAGTATTTT	CASSFHPATDTQYF
TRBV5-1	TRBJ1-1	few	NA	TGCGCCAGCAGCGGCGGGGAGAGGACTGAAGCTTTCTTT	CASSGGERTEAFF
TRBV20-1	TRBJ2-1	few	TRBD2	TGCAGTGCTAGTCATCCTAGCGGGAGAAGCGATGAGCAGTTCTTC	CSASHPSGRSDEQFF
TRBV7-2	TRBJ2-3	NA	TRBD2	TGTGCCAGCAGCTTCAGGTCACTAGCGGGAGGGCCAGATACGCAGTATTTT	CASSFRSLAGGPDTQYF
TRBV20-1	TRBJ2-1	NA	TRBD2	TGCAGTGCCCCTGTGGTAGCGGGGGGGATTGGGAATGAGCAGTTCTTC	CSAPVVAGGIGNEQFF
TRBV4-2	TRBJ2-5	many	TRBD2	TGTGCCAGCAGCCAAGGGGTAGCGGGAGACAGGGAGACCCAGTACTTC	CASSQGVAGDRETQYF
TRBV20-1	TRBJ2-1	NA	NA	TGCAGTGCTAGGCCTCGCTCCTACAATGAGCAGTTCTTC	CSARPRSYNEQFF
TRBV13	TRBJ2-1	NA	TRBD2	TGTGCCAGCAGCCCCGGGACTAGCGGGAGTTATGAGCAGTTCTTC	CASSPGTSGSYEQFF
TRBV2	TRBJ2-1	NA	TRBD2	TGTGCCAGCAAGGTGGGCGGGAGTGAGCAGTTCTTC	CASKVGGSEQFF
TRBV5-5	TRBJ2-3	NA	NA	TGTGCCAGCAGCTCGGGGATTGATACGCAGTATTTT	CASSSGIDTQYF
TRBV7-9	TRBJ2-1	NA	TRBD2	TGTGCCAGCAGCTTTAGGACTAGCGGTAACAATGAGCAGTTCTTC	CASSFRTSGNNEQFF
TRBV5-1	TRBJ2-7	NA	TRBD1	TGCGCCAGCAGCGAAGGTCCGGGACAGTTCTACGAGCAGTACTTC	CASSEGPGQFYEQYF
TRBV24-1	TRBJ1-1	NA	TRBD1	TGTGCCACCAGTGATCACCGTGGCCCAGGGGGCACTGAAGCTTTCTTT	CATSDHRGPGGTEAFF
TRBV20-1	TRBJ2-7	NA	NA	TGCAGTGCTAGCCAGAACTACGAGCAGTACTTC	CSASQNYEQYF
TRBV5-1	TRBJ2-1	NA	TRBD2	TGCGCCAGCAGCTTGGACCCGCCTAGCGGGGGGTCCTACAATGAGCAGTTCTTC	CASSLDPPSGGSYNEQFF
TRBV7-3	TRBJ2-7	few	TRBD2	TGTGCCAGCAGCCCTGGACTAGCGGGGCGTTCCTACGAGCAGTACTTC	CASSPGLAGRSYEQYF
TRBV19	TRBJ2-3	NA	TRBD2	TGTGCCAGTAGTATAAGCGGGAGGGCCCAAATTACAGATACGCAGTATTTT	CASSISGRAQITDTQYF
TRBV2	TRBJ2-5	NA	NA	TGTGCCAGCAGTGTCGCCATTTCCGAGACCCAGTACTTC	CASSVAISETQYF
TRBV7-3	TRBJ1-1	few	NA	TGTGCCAGCAGCCTCATCGGCGGGGGCTGGGGCACTGAAGCTTTCTTT	CASSLIGGGWGTEAFF
TRBV7-8	TRBJ2-2	NA	NA	TGTGCCACCCGACTCCAGGACCCGGGGTGGGGAACGAACACCGGGGAGCTGTTTTTT	CATRLQDPGWGTNTGELFF
TRBV19	TRBJ2-1	NA	NA	TGTGCCACCGTCCTGTCCGGTATGTCCCCGAATGAGCAGTTCTTC	CATVLSGMSPNEQFF
TRBV14	TRBJ1-4	few	NA	TGTGCCAGCAGCCAAGATTGGCAGCCTAATGAAAAACTGTTTTTT	CASSQDWQPNEKLFF
TRBV7-6	TRBJ2-3	NA	NA	TGTGCCAGCAGCTTAATTAAGGGGGCAGATACGCAGTATTTT	CASSLIKGADTQYF
TRBV27	TRBJ2-1	NA	NA	TGTGCCAGCATGAGGGCGGAATACAATGAGCAGTTCTTC	CASMRAEYNEQFF
TRBV7-6	TRBJ2-2	NA	TRBD2	TGTGCCAGCAGCTTGGCGGGGGGGTCCACCGGGGAGCTGTTTTTT	CASSLAGGSTGELFF
TRBV5-1	TRBJ2-1	few	TRBD2	TGCGCCAGCAGCACTGGGACTAGTGGCGACAATGAGCAGTTCTTC	CASSTGTSGDNEQFF
TRBV9	TRBJ2-1	many	TRBD1	TGTGCCAGCAGTGCGGACAGGACCTACAATGAGCAGTTCTTC	CASSADRTYNEQFF
TRBV9	TRBJ2-2	NA	NA	TGTGCCAGCAGCGTATATAGCGCCGGGGAGCTGTTTTTT	CASSVYSAGELFF
TRBV7-9	TRBJ2-3	few	TRBD1	TGTGCCAGCAGCTTACCCGGGACAGTCCTGGGCACAGATACGCAGTATTTT	CASSLPGTVLGTDTQYF
TRBV9	TRBJ2-2	few	NA	TGTGCCAGCAAAGAGGCGGACAATCTAGCCGGGGAGCTGTTTTTT	CASKEADNLAGELFF
TRBV20-1	TRBJ2-1	few	NA	TGCAGTACTCCGGGACTCGCCTACAATGAGCAGTTCTTC	CSTPGLAYNEQFF
TRBV12-3/TRBV12-4	TRBJ2-5	few	NA	TGTGCCAGCAGGCCCGGGCCTCAAGAGACCCAGTACTTC	CASRPGPQETQYF
TRBV6-5	TRBJ1-1	few	TRBD1	TGTGCCAGCAGCCTCTACGACAGGGAGAGCACTGAAGCTTTCTTT	CASSLYDRESTEAFF
TRBV25-1	TRBJ2-7	NA	NA	TGTGCCAGCAGTGAATACTACGAGCAGTACTTC	CASSEYYEQYF
TRBV5-6	TRBJ2-7	NA	TRBD2	TGTGCCAGCAGCTTGCGGGGGACTAGCGGGGCCTTTCCCTACGAGCAGTACTTC	CASSLRGTSGAFPYEQYF
TRBV5-8	TRBJ2-2	few	TRBD1	TGTGCCAGCAGCTTGTCCTATCGGGACAGGGATTGGAGCACCGGGGAGCTGTTTTTT	CASSLSYRDRDWSTGELFF
TRBV7-6	TRBJ2-1	medium-sized	NA	TGTGCCAGCAGCTTAAGCGTGGACTCCTACAATGAGCAGTTCTTC	CASSLSVDSYNEQFF
TRBV4-1	TRBJ2-2	NA	NA	TGCGCCAGCAGCCAAGTAGGGGGTAGCGGGGAGCTGTTTTTT	CASSQVGGSGELFF